A selection of T cell receptor beta chains follows, all from one sample in a study of T cell responses to AZD1222 COVID-19 vaccine. Profiled with immunoSEQ multiplex PCR; TCRdb holds only in-frame clones, not every one. The sample shows some 74,000 clones, over 75% of them seen only once. The sequenced sample was peripheral blood, obtained on day 0 of AZD1222 vaccination. The receptors here all came from an adult in good health. Each CDR3 is given with its conserved first and last residue. D genes are given only for firm matches. The size of a clone is reported for some rows only, either as once, few or many, or as a class for expanded clones.

few	14	.	TRBV7-8	TRBJ1-2	CASSSRRDNYGYTF	TGTGCCAGCAGCTCTAGACGGGACAACTATGGCTACACCTTC
.	13	TRBD2	TRBV7-9	TRBJ2-5	CASSPGTRRTQYF	TGTGCCAGCAGCCCTGGGACTAGAAGGACCCAGTACTTC
.	15	.	TRBV9	TRBJ1-6	CASSVVSGANSPLHF	TGTGCCAGCAGCGTAGTGTCCGGGGCCAATTCACCCCTCCACTTT
.	14	.	TRBV6-1	TRBJ1-5	CASSETYSNQPQHF	TGTGCCAGCAGTGAGACGTATAGCAATCAGCCCCAGCATTTT
.	13	TRBD1	TRBV10-3	TRBJ2-1	CATMGQGNDEQFF	TGTGCCACCATGGGACAGGGAAACGATGAGCAGTTCTTC
.	13	TRBD2	TRBV7-8	TRBJ2-7	CASSLSLAGERYF	TGTGCCAGCAGCTTAAGCCTAGCGGGGGAGCGCTACTTC
.	12	TRBD1	TRBV2	TRBJ1-5	CASSGTGQPQHF	TGTGCCAGCAGCGGGACAGGGCAGCCCCAGCATTTT
.	16	.	TRBV28	TRBJ1-5	CATRTALRGADQPQHF	TGTGCCACGAGGACGGCTCTGAGGGGGGCGGATCAGCCCCAGCATTTT
.	16	TRBD1	TRBV7-2	TRBJ2-2	CASSLRDRGYTGELFF	TGTGCCAGCAGCTTACGGGACAGGGGATACACCGGGGAGCTGTTTTTT
few	13	.	TRBV28	TRBJ1-4	CASSSEALEKLFF	TGTGCCAGCAGTTCAGAGGCCCTGGAAAAACTGTTTTTT
few	15	TRBD2	TRBV11-2	TRBJ2-3	CASSLRRGGADTQYF	TGTGCCAGCAGCTTAAGGCGGGGGGGGGCAGATACGCAGTATTTT
once	15	.	TRBV11-2	TRBJ1-1	CASSLGRDGDTEAFF	TGTGCCAGCAGCTTAGGACGGGACGGGGACACTGAAGCTTTCTTT
.	15	.	TRBV2	TRBJ2-3	CASSKEGGKVGTQYF	TGTGCCAGCAGTAAAGAGGGTGGGAAAGTAGGTACGCAGTATTTT
.	15	.	TRBV3-1/TRBV3-2	TRBJ1-6	CASSQATGYNSPLHF	TGTGCCAGCAGCCAAGCAACAGGGTATAATTCACCCCTCCACTTT
.	13	.	TRBV9	TRBJ2-5	CASSAGRQETQYF	TGTGCCAGCAGCGCGGGACGGCAAGAGACCCAGTACTTC
.	11	.	TRBV2	TRBJ1-6	CASREGSPLHF	TGTGCCAGCCGCGAAGGGTCACCCCTCCACTTT
.	15	.	TRBV3-1/TRBV3-2	TRBJ1-1	CASSSDGGSNTEAFF	TGTGCCAGCAGCTCTGACGGAGGGTCGAACACTGAAGCTTTCTTT
.	13	.	TRBV12-3/TRBV12-4	TRBJ1-5	CASSWTGGQPQHF	TGTGCCAGCAGTTGGACGGGGGGGCAGCCCCAGCATTTT
few	16	.	TRBV30	TRBJ1-5	CAWSLQRGGLIGPQHF	TGTGCCTGGAGTCTACAAAGGGGGGGGCTTATTGGGCCCCAGCATTTT
.	16	.	TRBV23-1	TRBJ1-5	CASSQFNPDSNQPQHF	TGCGCCAGCAGTCAATTTAATCCGGATAGCAATCAGCCCCAGCATTTT
.	15	.	TRBV7-9	TRBJ1-4	CASSFSLTGLEKLFF	TGTGCCAGCAGCTTCAGTTTAACAGGTCTCGAAAAACTGTTTTTT
.	13	.	TRBV12-3/TRBV12-4	TRBJ1-1	CASSWGSDTEAFF	TGTGCCAGCAGCTGGGGCTCGGACACTGAAGCTTTCTTT
.	18	.	TRBV4-1	TRBJ2-4	CASSLGGQTGATKNIQYF	TGCGCCAGCAGCCTGGGGGGGCAAACAGGTGCGACCAAAAACATTCAGTACTTC
.	14	TRBD2	TRBV6-4	TRBJ2-1	CASSEFLAGNEQFF	TGTGCCAGCAGTGAGTTCCTAGCGGGGAATGAGCAGTTCTTC
.	16	TRBD2	TRBV6-6	TRBJ2-3	CASSYGLAGVTDTQYF	TGTGCCAGCAGTTACGGTCTAGCGGGGGTTACAGATACGCAGTATTTT
.	16	TRBD2	TRBV7-9	TRBJ2-1	CASSPPGTSGNNEQFF	TGTGCCAGCAGCCCCCCCGGGACTAGCGGGAACAATGAGCAGTTCTTC
.	13	.	TRBV6-5	TRBJ1-2	CASTASSRYGYTF	TGTGCCAGCACGGCATCAAGTAGATATGGCTACACCTTC
.	15	.	TRBV19	TRBJ1-1	CASRMGPQGGTEAFF	TGTGCCAGTAGAATGGGCCCACAGGGTGGCACTGAAGCTTTCTTT
few	18	TRBD2	TRBV30	TRBJ2-2	CAGYSRGREFKNTGELFF	TGTGCCGGATACTCTCGCGGGAGGGAATTTAAGAACACCGGGGAGCTGTTTTTT
.	15	.	TRBV19	TRBJ1-1	CASSSNPGMGTEAFF	TGTGCCAGTAGTTCTAATCCGGGGATGGGCACTGAAGCTTTCTTT
.	15	.	TRBV5-8	TRBJ2-5	CASSLAPGERETQYF	TGTGCCAGCAGCTTGGCACCAGGGGAACGGGAGACCCAGTACTTC
.	13	.	TRBV27	TRBJ1-6	CASKETGNSPLHF	TGTGCCAGCAAAGAGACAGGAAATTCACCCCTCCACTTT
.	17	.	TRBV14	TRBJ2-6	CASSQDRLSSGANVLTF	TGTGCCAGCAGCCAAGATCGCCTGAGCTCTGGGGCCAACGTCCTGACTTTC
.	15	.	TRBV2	TRBJ1-3	CASSEATSSGNTIYF	TGTGCCAGCAGTGAAGCAACATCCTCAGGAAACACCATATATTTT
few	15	TRBD1	TRBV7-8	TRBJ2-1	CASSLKGALGDEQFF	TGTGCCAGCAGCTTAAAGGGGGCGCTCGGTGATGAGCAGTTCTTC